This entry lists 9 T cell receptor beta chains sequenced from one sample in a study of cytomegalovirus exposure and HLA in healthy donors. Sequenced by immunoSEQ multiplex PCR; TCRdb stores in-frame clones only, minus some. The sample lists fewer than 120,000 clones, roughly 87% occurring once. Sequencing was performed on PBMCs. These receptors all stem from a woman under 30 in good health and CMV-seronegative.

The chain couples TRBV5-4 to TRBJ2-6; D is uncertain. V lost 0 bases, J lost 1 base, and 8 bases lay in between. The germline gives CDR1 SGHNT, CDR2 YYREEE (reference sequence). The length of the CDR3 is 16 residues. CDR3 protein: CASSLGGASGANVLTF. The CDR3 region has the DNA TGTGCCAGCAGCTTGGGAGGAGCTTCTGGGGCCAACGTCCTGACTTTC.

The rearrangement uses TRBV25-1 and TRBJ2-3; D possibly corresponds to TRBD2 (6 bases). The germline CDR1 and CDR2 sequences are MGHDK and SYGVNS. Trimming removed 1 base at V and 1 base at J, with 12 bases between. The CDR3 sequence is 16 residues long. This chain's CDR3 is CASSEFGGAGTDTQYF. The DNA for the CDR3 is TGTGCCAGCAGTGAATTCGGGGGAGCGGGCACAGATACGCAGTATTTT.

The CDR3 protein is CASRLQTGNEQFF. As DNA, the CDR3 is TGTGCCAGCAGGTTACAGACAGGGAATGAGCAGTTCTTC. V is TRBV6-5 and J is TRBJ2-1; 7 bases line up with TRBD1. Germline trimming cut 6 bases from V and 7 bases from J; bases unmatched to any gene: 6. CDR1 and CDR2 (germline): MNHEY, SVGAGI. CDR3 length equals 13 residues.

This chain joins TRBV28 and TRBJ2-4; 7 nucleotides match TRBD1. V lost 4 bases to trimming and J lost 9 bases; unmatched junction nucleotides: 6. Per germline, CDR1 MDHEN and CDR2 SYDVKM. This CDR3 comprises 13 residues. The CDR3 coding sequence is TGTGCCAGCAGTTCGACAGGGACGGGCATTCAGTACTTC. Its translation is CASSSTGTGIQYF.

This chain connects TRBV30 to TRBJ2-7, with 9 bases identical to TRBD2. Germline V gene sequence: CDR1 GTSNPN, CDR2 SVGIG (reference sequence). This CDR3 has 14 residues. The V segment lost 0 bases and the J segment 5 bases; nucleotides outside the gene matches: 5. CDR3 in amino acids: CAWSVRLAGDEQYF. In DNA form, the CDR3 reads TGTGCCTGGAGTGTACGATTAGCGGGGGACGAGCAGTACTTC.

This sequence joins TRBV5-1 and TRBJ2-5; D may be TRBD1 (6 bases). This CDR3 contains 15 residues. Between the trimmed V and J ends, which lost 3 bases and 1 base, there was a span of 13 bases. Germline V gene data show CDR1 as SGHRS and CDR2 as YFSETQ. The DNA for the CDR3 is TGCGCCAGCAGCTCTTCAACAGGGAGCCAAGAGACCCAGTACTTC. Translated, it gives CASSSSTGSQETQYF.

This chain links TRBV7-3 with TRBJ1-4; 8 bases align to TRBD1. Germline V CDR1 and CDR2: SGHTA, FQGTGA. The CDR3 consists of 13 residues. V was pared by 4 bases and J by 8 bases, with 3 bases of the junction left unmatched. This CDR3 reads CASSYGQGEKLFF. In DNA form, the CDR3 reads TGTGCCAGCAGCTACGGACAGGGAGAAAAACTGTTTTTT.

Concerning this clone: The same CDR3 is also encoded by other DNA sequences in this sample. The V and J genes are TRBV7-3 and TRBJ2-2, with D possibly matching TRBD1 (5 bases). V gave up 1 base and J gave up 6 bases, with 9 bases separating them. Per the germline V gene, CDR1 is SGHTA and CDR2 is FQGTGA. This CDR3 region has 14 residues. The CDR3 DNA follows: TGTGCCAGCAGCTTAAGGGGCAGGCCCGGGGAGCTGTTTTTT. It codes for CASSLRGRPGELFF. Together with reference TRBV7-3 and TRBJ2-2, the CDR3 gives the full variable domain: GAGVSQTPSNKVTEKGKYVELRCDPISGHTALYWYRQSLGQGPEFLIYFQGTGAADDSGLPNDRFFAVRPEGSVSTLKIQRTERGDSAVYLCASSLRGRPGELFFGEGSRLTVL.

This rearrangement joins TRBV28 to TRBJ1-3, with D maybe TRBD1 (6 bases). With 1 base removed from V and 4 bases from J, the gap between germline ends came to 8 bases. CDR1 and CDR2 (germline): MDHEN, SYDVKM. The CDR3 runs 14 residues. The CDR3 DNA sequence: TGTGCCAGCAGTTTATCAGGGGCCGGAAACACCATATATTTT. Amino acid sequence: CASSLSGAGNTIYF.